The 2 T cell receptor beta chains presented below share a single source sample, sequenced in a study of shared clonotypes between healthy human individuals. Sequencing was performed with immunoSEQ multiplex PCR; in TCRdb, only in-frame clones are kept and a portion is missing. The sample records about 1.1 million clones, 60% to 85% being singletons. The material sequenced was memory CD4+ T cells from PBMCs. Documented subset: CD45RA-negative fraction. These receptors all come from a man younger than 35 in good health. Some clones in this sample may be carry-over from other donors' samples.

DNA of the CDR3: TGTGCCAGCAGCACCGGGACTGCCGAGACCCAGTACTTC. This codes for CASSTGTAETQYF. This sequence joins TRBV5-6 and TRBJ2-5; TRBD2 might be the D (6 bases). The ends were cut back, 4 bases at V and 5 bases at J, with 12 bases in the middle. The V gene's germline CDR1 is SGHDT and CDR2 YYEEEE. The CDR3 totals 13 residues.

The gene calls are TRBV4-1 and TRBJ1-1; D not certain. Trimming shortened V by 0 bases and J by 1 base, and 9 bases separated the two germline ends. The CDR3 is made up of 15 amino acids. Germline V gene sequence: CDR1 MGHRA, CDR2 YSYEKL. CDR3 nucleotides: TGCGCCAGCAGCCAAGATGGTTTTGCGAACACTGAAGCTTTCTTT. Its protein product is CASSQDGFANTEAFF.